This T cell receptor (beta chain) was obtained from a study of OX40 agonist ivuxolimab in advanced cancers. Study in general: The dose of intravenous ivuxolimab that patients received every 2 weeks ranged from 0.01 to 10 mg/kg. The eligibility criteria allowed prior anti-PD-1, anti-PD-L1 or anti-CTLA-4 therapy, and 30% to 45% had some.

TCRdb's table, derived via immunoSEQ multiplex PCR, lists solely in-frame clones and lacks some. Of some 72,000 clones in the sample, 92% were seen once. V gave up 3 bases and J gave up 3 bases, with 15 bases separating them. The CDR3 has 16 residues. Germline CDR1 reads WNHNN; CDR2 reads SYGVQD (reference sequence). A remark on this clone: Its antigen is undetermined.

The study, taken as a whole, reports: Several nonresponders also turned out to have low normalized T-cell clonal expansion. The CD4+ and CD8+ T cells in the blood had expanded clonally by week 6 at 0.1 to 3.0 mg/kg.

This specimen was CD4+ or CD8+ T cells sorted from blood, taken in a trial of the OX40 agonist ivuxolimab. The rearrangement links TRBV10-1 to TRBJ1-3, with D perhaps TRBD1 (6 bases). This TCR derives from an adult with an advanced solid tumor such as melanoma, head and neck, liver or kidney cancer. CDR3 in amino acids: CASSEEGGGSGNTIYF. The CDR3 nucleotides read TGCGCCAGCAGTGAAGAGGGGGGAGGGAGTGGAAACACCATATATTTT.